The T cell receptor beta chain under discussion was sequenced for a study of T cell responses to AZD1222 COVID-19 vaccine. Overall study context: It was second doses at about 4 or about 12 weeks that were pooled.

The repertoire was sequenced with immunoSEQ multiplex PCR; TCRdb's copy has only in-frame clones and lacks some. The sample has about 180,000 clones; about 90% are singletons. This CDR3 spans 13 amino acids. Germline V CDR1 and CDR2: MNHEY, SMNVEV (reference sequence). The V and J ends lost 7 bases and 8 bases, in that order; junction bases with no gene match: 5. Whole-study findings and limits: The study identified only 6 or 7 AZD1222 recipients as seropositive at baseline. It was only after the peak T cell response that any repertoires were sampled.

This clone was seen once. Its antigen is currently unknown. The receptor's source is an adult in good health. The chain has TRBV27 and TRBJ1-2; 12 bases agree with TRBD1. The specimen was peripheral blood, collected on day 0 of AZD1222 vaccination. CDR3 loop: CASMGQGARGYTF. CDR3 DNA: TGTGCCAGCATGGGACAGGGGGCAAGAGGCTACACCTTC.